This T cell receptor beta chain was documented in a study of blood T cell repertoires in COVID-19. Study in general: COVID-19 samples collected from the United States, Italy and Spain covered acute and convalescent phases.

V lost 3 bases, J lost 3 bases, and 16 bases lay in between. Germline lookup yields CDR1 SGHNT and CDR2 YYREEE (reference sequence). The CDR3 has 15 amino acids. The repertoire was sequenced with immunoSEQ multiplex PCR; TCRdb's copy has only in-frame clones and lacks some. The sample holds hundreds of thousands of clones, 70% to 90% seen once. Sample: peripheral blood. The V gene is TRBV5-4, the J gene TRBJ2-7; perhaps TRBD2 as D (7 bases). The origin of this receptor is a man between 18 and 35 years old with COVID-19, enrolled during active disease. This chain's CDR3 is CASSSGGHISYEQYF. The CDR3 nucleotides read TGTGCCAGCAGCTCGGGGGGACATATTAGCTACGAGCAGTACTTC. The full variable domain, with the rest looked up from reference TRBV5-4 and TRBJ2-7, is ETGVTQSPTHLIKTRGQQVTLRCSSQSGHNTVSWYQQALGQGPQFIFQYYREEENGRGNFPPRFSGLQFPNYSSELNVNALELDDSALYLCASSSGGHISYEQYFGPGTRLTVT.